These 22 T cell receptor beta chains were all obtained from the same sample, sequenced in a study of CD8+CD57+ T cells in acquired aplastic anemia. Both TCR beta VDJ combination and CDR3 sequence profiling were carried out. Genomic DNA was the template for this profiling. MiXCR, applied by TCRdb to the reads, yields one record per CDR3 protein. This sample has 150,000 to 200,000 distinct CDR3 sequences, with approximately 40% found just once. The sample taken for sequencing was sorted CD4+, CD8+, or CD8+CD57+ T cells (not recorded which) from PBMCs. All receptors come from a human donor in good health.

The genes are TRBV10-3 and TRBJ2-7; TRBD1 matches at 8 bases. The CDR3 sequence is 12 residues long. CDR1 and CDR2 (germline): ENHRY, SYGVKD. The V gene end was trimmed by 8 bases and the J gene end by 1 base; junction bases not matched to a gene: 1. The DNA of the CDR3 is TGTGCCATCGGGACAGGTTCCTACGAGCAGTACTTC. Its protein product is CAIGTGSYEQYF.

Turning to this clonotype: This clone may be a read error of a much larger clone one base away. The chain couples TRBV10-3 to TRBJ2-7; the match to TRBD2 covers 7 bases. The length of the CDR3 is 16 residues. Germline V gives CDR1 ENHRY, CDR2 SYGVKD. The CDR3 nucleotides are TGTGCCAGCAGTGAAGCCCTAGCGGAAGCATCCTACGAGCAGTACTTC. Translated, it gives CASSEALAEASYEQYF.

About this clonotype: No conserved phenylalanine or tryptophan is present at the end of the CDR3, so a read error is the likely explanation. The chain joins TRBV5-1 to TRBJ1-1; D unclear. The CDR3 loop spans 13 amino acids. V was cut by 4 bases and J by 6 bases, with 13 bases left in between. The germline gives CDR1 SGHRS, CDR2 YFSETQ. Here the CDR3 reads CASSTQLGAEAFL. CDR3 nucleotides: TGCGCCAGCAGCACCCAGCTCGGGGCTGAAGCTTTCCTT.

The chain couples TRBV6-1 to TRBJ2-2, with D hard to call. Germline V gene data show CDR1 as MNHNS and CDR2 as SASEGT. V lost 3 bases and J lost 3, with 8 bases in between. The CDR3 is 14 residues long. The CDR3 DNA is TGTGCCAGCAGTGAGGGCCTTGACACCGGGGAGCTGTTTTTT. Its translation is CASSEGLDTGELFF.

This clonotype was observed a handful of times. The chain has TRBV5-1 and TRBJ2-4; D tentatively reads TRBD1 or TRBD2 (5 bases each). This CDR3 comprises 14 residues. CDR1 is SGHRS and CDR2 is YFSETQ in the germline V gene. V was cut by 6 bases and J by 7 bases, with 17 bases left in between. In nucleotides, the CDR3 is TGCGCCAGCACACTTCAGGCAGGGAGTAACATTCAGTACTTC. This translates into CASTLQAGSNIQYF.

The chain joins TRBV5-1 to TRBJ2-1; D is uncertain. Germline V gene lookup returns CDR1 SGHRS and CDR2 YFSETQ. The V gene lost 1 base and the J gene lost 9 bases, with 5 bases spanning the gap. CDR3 length: 11 residues. The CDR3 loop reads CASSLISEQFF. CDR3 nucleotides: TGCGCCAGCAGCTTGATCAGTGAGCAGTTCTTC.

This clonotype has ten or more counts. The CDR3 DNA is TGTGCCAGCAGCTTTGTTAGCAGCCCCAGCACAGATACGCAGTATTTT. Translation gives CASSFVSSPSTDTQYF. The chain has TRBV7-9 and TRBJ2-3, with unresolved D. Trimming took off 3 bases at V and 0 bases at J, with 13 bases between the two ends. Germline CDR1 SEHNR, CDR2 FQNEAQ (reference sequence). This CDR3 has 16 amino acids.

This clonotype showed up just a few times. This rearrangement joins TRBV3-1 to TRBJ1-3, with 7 nucleotides matching TRBD1. CDR1 and CDR2 from the germline V gene are LGHDT and YNNKEL (reference sequence). This CDR3 comprises 16 residues. Germline trimming cut 6 bases from V and 3 bases from J; bases unmatched to any gene: 11. As DNA, the CDR3 is TGTGCCAGCAGGAGGGAACAGGGGCTAAGTGGAAACACCATATATTTT. This gives the protein CASRREQGLSGNTIYF.

This clonotype was counted ten times or more. The chain employs TRBV19 and TRBJ1-5; D gene uncertain. The V and J ends lost 3 bases and 0 bases respectively, with 12 bases between them. Germline V gene sequence: CDR1 LNHDA, CDR2 SQIVND (reference sequence). The CDR3 extends over 16 amino acids. The CDR3 nucleotides are TGTGCCAGTAGTATCATGGGGATTTATAGCAATCAGCCCCAGCATTTT. It translates to CASSIMGIYSNQPQHF.

This clonotype was seen only a few times. The chain uses TRBV7-2 and TRBJ1-2; no firm D call. The CDR3 loop spans 13 amino acids. Per the germline V gene, CDR1 is SGHTA and CDR2 is FQGNSA. Trimming left V 4 bases short and J 0 bases short, with 6 bases between. Here the CDR3 reads CASSSQANYGYTF. The DNA for the CDR3 is TGTGCCAGCAGCTCCCAGGCTAACTATGGCTACACCTTC.

To note about this clonotype: A much larger clone differs from this one at a single base, so this may be a read error. V is TRBV5-5 and J is TRBJ2-3; possible D gene TRBD2, 7 bases. CDR1 is SGHKS, CDR2 YYEKEE, per germline (reference sequence). This CDR3 comprises 15 residues. Trimming removed 7 bases from V and 2 bases from J, with 17 bases in between. The chain's CDR3 is CASGWTAGATDTQYF. The DNA of the CDR3 is TGTGCCAGCGGGTGGACTGCGGGGGCCACAGATACGCAGTATTTT.

Regarding this clonotype: At one of its ends the junction is not consistent with the germline gene, which may arise from a read error. The chain combines TRBV10-3 with TRBJ1-6; D is unresolved. The CDR3 has 18 amino acids. CDR1 ENHRY and CDR2 SYGVKD come from the germline V gene. CDR3: CAISESKSGPSYNSPLHF. The CDR3 nucleotides read TGTGCCATCAGTGAGTCGAAAAGCGGGCCGTCCTATAATTCACCCCTCCATTTT.

As to this clonotype: Germline is not matched at one junction end, which may reflect a read error. V usage is TRBV12-3 or TRBV12-4 and J usage is TRBJ2-1; the D gene could be TRBD1 or TRBD2 (6 bases each). CDR3 length: 15 amino acids. The CDR3, as DNA: TGTGCCAGCAGCTTAGGGGGGTTCCCCTACAATGAGCAGTTCTTC. Amino acid sequence: CASSLGGFPYNEQFF.

V usage is TRBV12-3 or TRBV12-4 and J usage is TRBJ2-3; D gene uncertain. CDR3 length equals 13 residues. V was trimmed by 6 bases and J by 1 base, leaving 8 bases between them. This CDR3 is CASSWDRTDTQYF. The CDR3 DNA is TGTGCCAGCAGCTGGGATCGCACAGATACGCAGTATTTT.

This clonotype was seen many times. The gene calls are TRBV20-1 and TRBJ2-7; unclear D gene. The CDR3 runs to 11 residues. Germline V CDR1 and CDR2: DFQATT, SNEGSKA (reference sequence). Trimming shortened V by 0 bases and J by 6 bases, and 6 bases separated the two germline ends. The CDR3 coding sequence is TGCAGTGCTAGAGAATATAGCGAGCAGTACTTC. It encodes CSAREYSEQYF.

A single count supports this clonotype. The chain joins TRBV10-3 to TRBJ1-1, with TRBD1 identical over 9 bases. The CDR3 covers 16 residues. V lost 6 bases and J lost 2; bases outside the gene matches: 10. The germline V gene encodes CDR1 ENHRY and CDR2 SYGVKD. This chain's CDR3 is CAIRPLPGQGNTEAFF. The CDR3 coding sequence is TGTGCCATCAGACCTCTGCCGGGACAGGGCAACACTGAAGCTTTCTTT.

This clonotype was seen many times. The gene calls are TRBV11-3 and TRBJ1-3; D is ambiguous. V was shortened by 8 bases and J by 2 bases, with 4 bases between the two germline ends. The CDR3 is made up of 11 amino acids. Looked up from germline, CDR1 is SGHNT and CDR2 is YENEEA. In DNA, the CDR3 is TGTGCCAGCCCTACTGGAAACACCATATATTTT. It specifies CASPTGNTIYF.

J is TRBJ1-1 and V is TRBV7-9, with 7 positions matching TRBD1. V trimming: 3 bases; J trimming: 2 bases; junction bases outside the gene matches: 6. The CDR3 totals 15 residues. Germline values: CDR1 SEHNR, CDR2 FQNEAQ (reference sequence). The CDR3 loop reads CASSFLSGGNTEAFF. In nucleotides, the CDR3 is TGTGCCAGCAGCTTTCTGTCAGGGGGAAACACTGAAGCTTTCTTT.

This clonotype was seen many times. The chain has TRBV2 and TRBJ1-6, with 7 nucleotides matching TRBD1. Germline V CDR1 and CDR2: SNHLY, FYNNEI. The CDR3 has 16 amino acids. J gave up 6 bases and V 6 bases, and 11 bases lay outside the gene matches. The CDR3 spells CASRGSGQLPNSPLHF. In nucleotides, the CDR3 is TGTGCCAGCAGAGGATCGGGACAGCTGCCTAATTCACCCCTCCACTTT.

This clonotype was detected ten times or more. The rearrangement joins TRBV10-3 to TRBJ1-1; perhaps TRBD1 as D (5 bases). The CDR3 consists of 13 residues. Trimming shortened V by 6 bases and J by 1 base, and 9 bases separated the two germline ends. CDR1 and CDR2 (germline): ENHRY, SYGVKD. In DNA, the CDR3 is TGTGCCATCAGGGACACCCCGAACACTGAAGCTTTCTTT. It specifies CAIRDTPNTEAFF.

This clonotype was seen many times. The chain combines TRBV20-1 with TRBJ2-5, with a possible D match to TRBD1 (6 bases). Trimming stripped 6 bases from V and 0 bases from J, with 14 bases between. The germline V gene encodes CDR1 DFQATT and CDR2 SNEGSKA (reference sequence). The CDR3 is made up of 14 amino acids. The CDR3 loop reads CSATLWDNQETQYF. In DNA, the CDR3 is TGCAGTGCCACTCTATGGGACAACCAAGAGACCCAGTACTTC.

The V call is TRBV7-2, the J call TRBJ1-6, with TRBD1 as a possible D gene (6 bases). V was cut by 2 bases and J by 7 bases, with 9 bases left in between. Per germline, CDR1 SGHTA and CDR2 FQGNSA. This CDR3 is 14 amino acids long. The CDR3 DNA reads as TGTGCCAGCAGCTTAAGGGACACCAATTCACCCCTCCACTTT. It yields the protein CASSLRDTNSPLHF.